One and the same sample provided the 7 T cell receptor beta chains below, sequenced in a study of regulatory T cells in long-lasting Graves disease. Time point indicated: persistent/refractory GD, antithyroid drugs over 5 years with positive TRAb. After RNA was extracted from PBMCs, the TCR library was made from it. To make TCR beta libraries, researchers used iRepertoire HTBI primers and Arm-PCR of CDR3 regions. TCRdb re-derived calls from the multiplex PCR reads in MiXCR, one entry per CDR3 protein. The repertoire holds roughly 450,000 distinct CDR3 sequences, with 22% as singletons. The sequences come from peripheral blood mononuclear cells (PBMCs), collected when the disease was refractory, from a patient treated with antithyroid drugs. These receptors all come from a female donor with Graves disease.

The V call is TRBV2, the J call TRBJ2-7; TRBD1 might be the D (6 bases). V was cut by 1 base and J by 2 bases, with 9 bases left in between. CDR3 size: 14 residues. CDR1 and CDR2 (germline): SNHLY, FYNNEI. Here the CDR3 reads CASSEERQAYEQYF. CDR3 DNA: TGTGCCAGCAGTGAAGAGAGACAGGCCTACGAGCAGTACTTC. The full variable domain, completed using reference TRBV2 and TRBJ2-7, is EPEVTQTPSHQVTQMGQEVILRCVPISNHLYFYWYRQILGQKVEFLVSFYNNEISEKSEIFDDQFSVERPDGSNFTLKIRSTKLEDSAMYFCASSEERQAYEQYFGPGTRLTVT.

The chain recombines TRBV6-5 with TRBJ2-5; unclear D gene. V lost 3 bases, J lost 3 bases, and 8 bases lay in between. In germline, CDR1 is MNHEY, CDR2 SVGAGI. The CDR3 runs to 13 residues. The CDR3 is CASSYSREETQYF. For the CDR3, the DNA is TGTGCCAGCAGTTATTCTAGAGAAGAGACCCAGTACTTC.

The V call is TRBV9, the J call TRBJ1-1; 8 bases fit TRBD1. The CDR3 is 12 residues long. The germline CDR1 and CDR2 sequences are SGDLS and YYNGEE. J lost 9 bases, V lost 4 bases, and 5 bases had no gene match. CDR3 loop: CASSPRQGKAFF. DNA for the CDR3: TGTGCCAGCAGCCCCCGACAGGGGAAAGCTTTCTTT.

This clonotype appeared many times. The chain uses TRBV6-1 and TRBJ2-7; TRBD2 aligns across 9 bases. This CDR3 comprises 14 residues. V trimming: 6 bases; J trimming: 3 bases; junction bases outside the gene matches: 6. The germline gives CDR1 MNHNS, CDR2 SASEGT. Written as DNA, the CDR3 is TGTGCCAGCAGATTCCTAGCGGGGAGCTACGAGCAGTACTTC. Translation: CASRFLAGSYEQYF.

This clonotype has just a few counts. The V gene is TRBV11-2, the J gene TRBJ2-1; 10 positions agree with TRBD2. After removal of 2 bases from V and 9 bases from J, the junction contained 1 base not matched to a gene. The CDR3 is 13 residues long. Germline values: CDR1 SGHAT, CDR2 FQNNGV. The CDR3: CASSLSGGVEQFF. The CDR3, as DNA: TGTGCCAGCAGCTTAAGCGGGGGGGTTGAGCAGTTCTTC.

This clonotype was found many times. The chain is built from TRBV28 and TRBJ1-1; D perhaps matches TRBD1 (6 bases). The CDR3 has 15 residues. Germline CDR1 MDHEN, CDR2 SYDVKM. V was trimmed by 5 bases and J by 8 bases, leaving 21 bases between them. CDR3 nucleotides: TGTGCCAGCAGTCCAGTCGGACAGACTTCAAGAGAAGCTTTCTTT. Translated: CASSPVGQTSREAFF.

A few counts support this clonotype. The chain combines TRBV30 with TRBJ1-1, with D tentatively TRBD1 (5 bases). This CDR3 has 13 amino acids. With 5 bases removed from V and 4 bases from J, the gap between germline ends came to 14 bases. Germline assignment: CDR1 GTSNPN and CDR2 SVGIG (reference sequence). The DNA of the CDR3 is TGTGCCTGGGGACAAGGGGCCACCACTGAAGCTTTCTTT. Translated: CAWGQGATTEAFF.